This TCR beta chain was retrieved from a study of cytomegalovirus exposure and HLA in healthy donors. Study-level points and caveats: Highly shared sequence variants in one cluster were likely a sequencing artifact.

The PCR made use of 60 Vbeta and 13 Jbeta primers. Some clones are missing from TCRdb's copy, which holds only in-frame ones; the method was immunoSEQ multiplex PCR. Among 90,000 to 120,000 clones listed, around 79% were seen once. For this clone: What it recognizes is unknown.

The germline V and J ends were trimmed by 5 bases and 7 bases, with 15 bases remaining between them. Per germline, CDR1 SGHTA and CDR2 FQGNSA. The CDR3 totals 13 residues. V is TRBV7-2 and J is TRBJ2-7, with a possible D match to TRBD1 (5 bases). Sequencing was done on a sample of PBMCs. The source is a male donor in good health and CMV-seropositive. DNA of the CDR3: TGTGCCAGCAGCACGTCCTCAGGGTGTGAGCAGTACTTC. Its translation: CASSTSSGCEQYF.